This TCR beta chain was retrieved from a study of blood T cell repertoires in COVID-19. The wider study: Sites across the United States, Italy and Spain contributed samples from acute and convalescent COVID-19. In each case, the material was cDNA or gDNA derived from T cells, B-cell-depleted T cells, or PBMCs.

Original handling: Reference gene primer amplification yielded estimated nucleated cell counts. The protocol was immunoSEQ multiplex PCR, while the TCRdb copy is restricted to in-frame clones and leaves out a portion. That table furnishes V, J and clone size, whereas the DNA furnished D and trimming. The table has fewer than 200,000 clones, over 75% seen once. With 6 bases clipped from V and 3 bases from J, the junction kept 7 bases outside the gene matches. The length of the CDR3 is 14 residues. Germline CDR1 SGHTA, CDR2 FQGTGA. Sequenced sample: peripheral blood. The receptor's source is a man over 45 with acute or convalescent COVID-19. This rearrangement joins TRBV7-3 to TRBJ1-1, with TRBD1 identical over 7 bases. CDR3 coding DNA: TGTGCCAGCAGGGGCCGGGACAGCCACACTGAAGCTTTCTTT. This sequence encodes CASRGRDSHTEAFF.